This entry lists 21 T cell receptor beta chains sequenced from one sample in a study of blood T cells in healthy people across ages (dated by TCRdb to between 2014 and 2017). Library construction relied on 5' RACE. TCRdb lists the instrument as Illumina HiSeq 2500. A second PCR of about 7 to 12 cycles was performed with a sample-barcoded 5' primer and a J-beta primer mix. TCRdb handled the public reads itself, with Q25 trimming in fastp and clone calling in MiXCR, and kept productive beta chains. Each record represents a unique CDR3 protein, reported with the most common genes and DNA among its rows. In all, the sample holds approximately 400,000 distinct CDR3 sequences, and about 55% of those were seen once. The ten largest make up over 40% of the sample. The sequencing sample was made of blood. All receptors come from a man in his fifties or sixties in good health.

This clonotype was observed a few times. The chain has TRBV5-1 and TRBJ2-5; tentative D call: TRBD1 (6 bases). Trimming removed 6 bases from V and 12 bases from J, with 24 bases in between. Germline CDR1 and CDR2: SGHRS and YFSETQ. The CDR3 is 14 residues long. The CDR3 reads CASTTNNRDNLKYF. In DNA form, the CDR3 reads TGCGCCAGCACTACAAACAACCGGGACAATCTTAAGTACTTC.

The chain has TRBV11-2 and TRBJ2-1; D remains ambiguous. Germline V gene data show CDR1 as SGHAT and CDR2 as FQNNGV. Trimming took off 6 bases at V and 4 bases at J, with 13 bases between the two ends. The CDR3 is made up of 14 amino acids. The CDR3 loop is CASRPALGYNEQFF. As DNA, the CDR3 is TGTGCCAGCAGGCCTGCCCTGGGGTACAATGAGCAGTTCTTC.

This clonotype was seen at least ten times. The chain carries TRBV7-6 and TRBJ1-5, with TRBD1 as a possible D gene (5 bases). CDR1 is SGHVS and CDR2 is FNYEAQ in the germline V gene. V lost 4 bases and J 5 bases, leaving 12 bases between the germline ends. The CDR3 is 14 amino acids. CDR3 DNA: TGTGCCAGCAGCTCCATCTTGGGACATCAGCCCCAGCATTTT. It specifies CASSSILGHQPQHF. The full variable domain, its missing parts supplied by reference TRBV7-6 and TRBJ1-5, is GAGVSQSPRYKVTKRGQDVALRCDPISGHVSLYWYRQALGQGPEFLTYFNYEAQQDKSGLPNDRFSAERPEGSISTLTIQRTEQRDSAMYRCASSSILGHQPQHFGDGTRLSIL.

CDR3 in amino acids: CASSPTGVSLNTQYF. The CDR3 coding sequence is TGTGCCAGCAGTCCCACGGGGGTGTCCTTAAATACGCAGTATTTT. This rearrangement joins TRBV6-2 or TRBV6-3 to TRBJ2-3; D perhaps matches TRBD2 (6 bases). Per germline, CDR1 MNHEY and CDR2 SVGEGT. The CDR3 totals 15 residues. Deletions cut 5 bases from V and 7 bases from J, with 19 bases between.

The chain is built from TRBV20-1 and TRBJ2-1; 14 positions agree with TRBD2. In germline, CDR1 is DFQATT, CDR2 SNEGSKA (reference sequence). The J segment lost 10 bases and the V segment lost 3 bases, leaving 5 bases of the junction unmatched. CDR3 length: 14 residues. CDR3 DNA sequence: TGCAGTGCTAGCCGACTAGCGGGGGGGCGGGAGCAGTTCTTC. Amino acids: CSASRLAGGREQFF.

This clonotype was seen a single time. The chain recombines TRBV20-1 with TRBJ2-3; TRBD2 matches at 11 bases. Germline V lookup: CDR1 DFQATT, CDR2 SNEGSKA (reference sequence). This CDR3 spans 15 amino acids. V lost 6 bases to trimming and J lost 5 bases; unmatched junction nucleotides: 10. CDR3 in DNA: TGCAGTGCCTCCGTCCCTAGCGGGAGGCAAGATACGCAGTATTTT. Amino acids: CSASVPSGRQDTQYF.

The chain employs TRBV12-3 or TRBV12-4 and TRBJ2-4; D call uncertain. The J call may be mistaken, given a closer DNA end match to TRBJ2-7. The CDR3 extends over 12 amino acids. CDR3 nucleotide sequence: TGTGCCAGCAGTTTATATCCCACCGAGCAGTACTTC. This codes for CASSLYPTEQYF.

The J gene is TRBJ1-1, the V gene TRBV7-2; tentatively, D is TRBD1 (5 bases). The CDR3 covers 13 residues. Looked up from germline, CDR1 is SGHTA and CDR2 is FQGNSA. Between the trimmed V and J ends, which lost 5 bases and 4 bases, there was a span of 11 bases. The CDR3 bases are TGTGCCAGCAGCGTGGACAAATTCACTGAAGCTTTCTTT. Translated: CASSVDKFTEAFF.

The rearrangement links TRBV5-1 to TRBJ2-1; D is undetermined. Trimming shortened V by 0 bases and J by 9 bases, and 16 bases separated the two germline ends. This CDR3 spans 15 amino acids. Germline CDR1 reads SGHRS; CDR2 reads YFSETQ. The CDR3 region has the DNA TGCGCCAGCAGCTTGGCCGATGGCGTTACGGGTGAGCAGTTCTTC. This translates into CASSLADGVTGEQFF.

The chain joins TRBV28 to TRBJ2-4, with 9 bases that match TRBD1. The assigned J gene may be wrong: the sequence end matches TRBJ2-7 better. This CDR3 is built from 15 residues. Germline CDR1 MDHEN, CDR2 SYDVKM. The CDR3 sequence is CASRGDRVGPYEQYF. CDR3 nucleotide sequence: TGTGCCAGCAGGGGGGACAGGGTGGGCCCCTACGAGCAGTACTTC.

This clonotype was seen only a few times. The genes are TRBV7-2 and TRBJ2-3, with 12 bases that match TRBD2. V gave up 5 bases and J gave up 3 bases; unmatched junction bases: 15. This CDR3 region has 19 residues. Per the germline V gene, CDR1 is SGHTA and CDR2 is FQGNSA. CDR3 coding DNA: TGTGCCAGCAGCCACTCCAGGCTAGCGGGAGGGCTGCGGACAGATACGCAGTATTTT. Translated: CASSHSRLAGGLRTDTQYF.

The sample holds many counts of this clonotype. The CDR3 is CASSLILGSGYTF. The CDR3 coding sequence is TGTGCCAGCAGTTTAATCCTAGGGTCTGGCTACACCTTC. The rearrangement uses TRBV12-3 or TRBV12-4 and TRBJ1-2; D not certain. There are 13 residues in the CDR3. Trimming removed 2 bases at V and 7 bases at J, with 11 bases between.

The J gene is TRBJ1-2, the V gene TRBV7-2; TRBD1 agrees at 8 bases. CDR3 length: 16 residues. V dropped 1 base and J dropped 8; count of bases not matched to a gene: 12. Germline V gives CDR1 SGHTA, CDR2 FQGNSA. The CDR3 nucleotides are TGTGCCAGCAGCTTAGGGCGCACAGGGGGGGTGGACGGCTACACCTTC. It is translated as CASSLGRTGGVDGYTF.

Ten or more counts support this clonotype. At one end, the junction sequence differs from germline, possibly due to a read error. The CDR3 here is CASRAGRTGGERLFF. In nucleotides, the CDR3 is TGTGCCAGCAGGGCAGGGAGGACAGGGGGAGAAAGACTGTTTTTT. The V and J genes are TRBV7-8 and TRBJ1-4, with 10 bases identical to TRBD1. CDR1 is SGHVS and CDR2 is FQNEAQ in the germline V gene. CDR3 length: 15 amino acids.

The chain combines TRBV7-2 with TRBJ2-3, with unresolved D. CDR3 size: 14 residues. Germline CDR1 is SGHTA and CDR2 is FQGNSA. V shed 2 bases and J shed 2 bases, with 8 bases lying between them. CDR3 DNA: TGTGCCAGCAGCTTATCTGGTCTCACAGATACGCAGTATTTT. This gives the protein CASSLSGLTDTQYF.

For this clonotype: Possible read error: a much larger clone is one base away. The J gene is TRBJ1-1, the V gene TRBV7-2; perhaps TRBD1 as D (6 bases). The V and J ends lost 11 bases and 0 bases respectively, with 25 bases between them. The CDR3 has 17 residues. CDR1 and CDR2 from the germline V gene are SGHTA and FQGNSA. CDR3 sequence reads: CAGILGGPGTVNTEAFF. As DNA, the CDR3 is TGTGCCGGCATCTTAGGGGGTCCCGGGACGGTGAACACTGAAGCTTTCTTT.

This clonotype has only a few counts. V and J are TRBV27 and TRBJ1-5; 8 bases are shared with TRBD1. Germline V gene sequence: CDR1 MNHEY, CDR2 SMNVEV (reference sequence). Trimming took 6 bases from V and 3 from J; bases not matched to a gene: 4. This CDR3 is built from 14 residues. As DNA, the CDR3 is TGTGCCAGCAGAGAGGACAGGGCCAATCAGCCCCAGCATTTT. Translation gives CASREDRANQPQHF.

This clonotype was detected only a few times. The DNA for the CDR3 is TGCGCCAGCAGCCAAGATCCCGGGACACAACTAGCCAAAAACATTCAGTACTTC. Encoded protein: CASSQDPGTQLAKNIQYF. J is TRBJ2-4 and V is TRBV4-3; D perhaps matches TRBD1 (6 bases). Trimming removed 0 bases from V and 0 bases from J, with 15 bases in between. The CDR3 totals 18 residues. Germline values: CDR1 LGHNA, CDR2 YSLEER.

The V gene is TRBV7-9, the J gene TRBJ1-2; weak D call: TRBD1 (6 bases). Germline V lookup: CDR1 SEHNR, CDR2 FQNEAQ (reference sequence). Trimming took 8 bases from V and 8 from J, leaving 9 bases between them. The CDR3 loop spans 10 amino acids. CDR3 residues: CASVGGGYTF. For the CDR3, the DNA is TGTGCCAGCGTGGGGGGCGGCTACACCTTC.

The chain uses TRBV5-1 and TRBJ2-1; D gene unclear. Trimming removed 4 bases at V and 8 bases at J, with 13 bases between. The CDR3 covers 13 residues. Germline CDR1 and CDR2: SGHRS and YFSETQ. The CDR3 protein is CASSAGSAHEQFF. The CDR3 DNA reads as TGCGCCAGCAGCGCCGGCTCGGCCCATGAGCAGTTCTTC.

The J gene is TRBJ1-2, the V gene TRBV6-1; no clear D. V was cut by 2 bases and J by 2 bases, with 12 bases left in between. CDR1 and CDR2 (germline): MNHNS, SASEGT. This CDR3 has 15 residues. Here the CDR3 reads CASSEQGIINYGYTF. The CDR3 region has the DNA TGTGCCAGCAGTGAACAAGGGATCATAAACTATGGCTACACCTTC.